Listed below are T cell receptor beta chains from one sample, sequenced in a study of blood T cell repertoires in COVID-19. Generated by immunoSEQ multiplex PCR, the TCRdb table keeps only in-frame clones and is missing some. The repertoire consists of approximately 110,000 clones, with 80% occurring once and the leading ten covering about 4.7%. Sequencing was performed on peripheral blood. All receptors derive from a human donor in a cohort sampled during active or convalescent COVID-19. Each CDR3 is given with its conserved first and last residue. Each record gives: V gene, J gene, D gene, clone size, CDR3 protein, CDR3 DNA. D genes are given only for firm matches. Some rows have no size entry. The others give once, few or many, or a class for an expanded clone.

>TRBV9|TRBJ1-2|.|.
CASSRMDRRYGYTF
TGTGCCAGCAGTCGGATGGACAGACGCTATGGCTACACCTTC
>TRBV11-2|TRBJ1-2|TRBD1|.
CASSLVTGGFDYGYTF
TGTGCCAGCAGCTTAGTGACAGGGGGATTTGACTATGGCTACACCTTC
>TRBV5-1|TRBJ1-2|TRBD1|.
CASSPGQGWGEGYTF
TGCGCCAGCAGCCCCGGACAGGGTTGGGGCGAGGGCTACACCTTC
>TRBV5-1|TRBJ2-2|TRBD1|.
CASSYRGTGGELFF
TGCGCCAGCAGCTACAGGGGGACTGGCGGGGAGCTGTTTTTT
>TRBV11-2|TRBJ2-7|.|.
CASSQQGTYEQYF
TGTGCCAGCAGCCAACAGGGTACCTACGAGCAGTACTTC
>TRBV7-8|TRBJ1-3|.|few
CARTRGWRGNTIYF
TGTGCCAGAACCCGAGGCTGGCGGGGAAACACCATATATTTT
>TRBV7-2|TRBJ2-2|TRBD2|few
CASSLVRTSNTGELFF
TGTGCCAGCAGCTTAGTTCGGACTAGTAACACCGGGGAGCTGTTTTTT
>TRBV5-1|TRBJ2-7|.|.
CASSLGLNSYEQYF
TGCGCCAGCAGCTTGGGACTGAACTCCTACGAGCAGTACTTC
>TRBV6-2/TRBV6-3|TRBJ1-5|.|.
CASSSSYQPQHF
TGTGCCAGCAGTTCGAGTTATCAGCCCCAGCATTTT
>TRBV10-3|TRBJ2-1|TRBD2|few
CAISGLAGEVNEQFF
TGTGCCATCAGCGGACTAGCGGGAGAGGTAAATGAGCAGTTCTTC
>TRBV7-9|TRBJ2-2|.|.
CASRGGGGTGELFF
TGTGCCAGCCGGGGCGGGGGCGGAACCGGGGAGCTGTTTTTT
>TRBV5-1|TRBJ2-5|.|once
CASSLLVGETQYF
TGCGCCAGCAGCTTACTGGTCGGAGAGACCCAGTACTTC
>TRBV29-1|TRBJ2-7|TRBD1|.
CSVPIGTGIYEQYF
TGCAGCGTTCCGATAGGGACAGGGATATACGAGCAGTACTTC
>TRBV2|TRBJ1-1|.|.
CASTDILNTEAFF
TGTGCCAGCACCGACATACTGAACACTGAAGCTTTCTTT
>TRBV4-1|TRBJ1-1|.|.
CASSQSGSLNTEAFF
TGCGCCAGCAGCCAATCAGGGTCCTTGAACACTGAAGCTTTCTTT
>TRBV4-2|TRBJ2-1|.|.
CASSQVGEDGGEFF
TGTGCCAGCAGCCAAGTTGGGGAGGACGGAGGAGAGTTCTTC
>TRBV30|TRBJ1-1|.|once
CAWSYSGGLGAEAFF
TGTGCCTGGAGTTATTCGGGGGGACTCGGGGCTGAAGCTTTCTTT
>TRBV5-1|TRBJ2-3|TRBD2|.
CASGLAGSDTQYF
TGCGCCAGCGGACTAGCGGGATCAGATACGCAGTATTTT
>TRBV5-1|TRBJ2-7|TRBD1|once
CASSFRTGSYEQYF
TGCGCCAGCAGCTTCAGGACAGGGAGCTACGAGCAGTACTTC
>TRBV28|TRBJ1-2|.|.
CASSLIQGLRGYTF
TGTGCCAGCAGTTTAATACAGGGATTGAGGGGCTACACCTTC
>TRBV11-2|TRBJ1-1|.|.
CASSLVRGGTEAFF
TGTGCCAGCAGCTTGGTCAGGGGCGGCACTGAAGCTTTCTTT
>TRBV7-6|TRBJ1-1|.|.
CASSLVSGTEAFF
TGTGCCAGCAGCTTAGTCAGTGGCACTGAAGCTTTCTTT
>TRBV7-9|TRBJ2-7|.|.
CASSPGGLYEQYF
TGTGCCAGCAGCCCAGGGGGACTCTACGAGCAGTACTTC
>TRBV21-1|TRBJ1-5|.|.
CASSKGATGANGNNQPQHF
TGTGCCAGCAGCAAAGGTGCGACAGGGGCCAATGGGAATAATCAGCCCCAGCATTTT
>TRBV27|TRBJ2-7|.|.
CASSLSRLYEQYF
TGTGCCAGCAGTTTATCGAGGCTCTACGAGCAGTACTTC
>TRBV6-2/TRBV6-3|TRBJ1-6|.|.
CASSPDRKTPLHF
TGTGCCAGCAGTCCAGACAGAAAGACACCCCTCCACTTT
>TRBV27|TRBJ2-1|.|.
CASRGVYNEQFF
TGTGCCAGCAGGGGCGTATACAATGAGCAGTTCTTC
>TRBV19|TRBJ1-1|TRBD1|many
CASSLQGGTEAFF
TGTGCCAGTAGCCTACAGGGGGGCACTGAAGCTTTCTTT
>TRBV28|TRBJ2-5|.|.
CASSQPAEPQETQYF
TGTGCCAGCAGTCAACCCGCGGAGCCACAAGAGACCCAGTACTTC
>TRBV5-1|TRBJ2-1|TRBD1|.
CASRTGTGPYNEQFF
TGCGCCAGCAGGACGGGGACAGGCCCATACAATGAGCAGTTCTTC
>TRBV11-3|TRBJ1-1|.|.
CASSLGRYATEAFF
TGTGCCAGCAGCTTGGGCAGGTACGCCACTGAAGCTTTCTTT
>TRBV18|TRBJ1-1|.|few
CASSPRTNMNTEAFF
TGTGCCAGCTCACCCCGAACTAACATGAACACTGAAGCTTTCTTT
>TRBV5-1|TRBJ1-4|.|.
CASSAGGGEKLFF
TGCGCCAGCAGCGCGGGAGGTGGAGAAAAACTGTTTTTT
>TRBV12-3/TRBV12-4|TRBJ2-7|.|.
CASSHRYEQYF
TGTGCCAGCAGTCACCGGTACGAGCAGTACTTC
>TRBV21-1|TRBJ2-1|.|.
CASSKNPGLAGGPTYNEQFF
TGTGCCAGCAGCAAAAATCCGGGACTAGCGGGAGGGCCTACCTACAATGAGCAGTTCTTC
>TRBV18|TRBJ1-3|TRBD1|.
CASSPSGTGISGNTIYF
TGTGCCAGCTCACCCTCCGGGACAGGGATCTCTGGAAACACCATATATTTT
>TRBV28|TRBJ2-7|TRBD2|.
CASEGVRGALGEYF
TGTGCCAGTGAGGGAGTGCGGGGGGCCCTTGGGGAGTACTTC
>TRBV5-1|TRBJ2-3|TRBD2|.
CASSLGLAGLADTQYF
TGCGCCAGCAGCTTGGGACTAGCGGGACTGGCAGATACGCAGTATTTT
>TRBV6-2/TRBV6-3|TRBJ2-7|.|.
CASSYSRRQAYEQYF
TGTGCCAGCAGTTACTCGAGGAGGCAAGCTTACGAGCAGTACTTC
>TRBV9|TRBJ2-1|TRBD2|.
CASSPGTSSNEQFF
TGTGCCAGCAGCCCCGGGACTAGTAGCAATGAGCAGTTCTTC
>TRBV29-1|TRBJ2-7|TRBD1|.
CSVQPGQGFNEQYF
TGCAGCGTTCAACCGGGACAGGGATTTAACGAGCAGTACTTC
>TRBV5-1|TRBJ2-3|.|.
CASSLVASGTDTQYF
TGCGCCAGCAGCTTGGTGGCTAGCGGCACAGATACGCAGTATTTT
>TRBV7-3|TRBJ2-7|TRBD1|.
CASSFTGGHEQYF
TGTGCCAGCAGCTTCACAGGGGGCCACGAGCAGTACTTC
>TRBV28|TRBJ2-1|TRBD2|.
CASSLAGGSYNEQFF
TGTGCCAGCAGCTTAGCGGGAGGGTCCTACAATGAGCAGTTCTTC
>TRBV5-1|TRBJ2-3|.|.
CASSGGPPDKQYF
TGCGCCAGCAGCGGCGGGCCGCCAGACAAGCAGTATTTT
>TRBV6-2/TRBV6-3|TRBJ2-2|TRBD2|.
CASSYSGSGAGELFF
TGTGCCAGCAGTTATAGCGGGAGTGGGGCCGGGGAGCTGTTTTTT
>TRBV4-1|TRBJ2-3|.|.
CASSPSNRGSTDTQYF
TGCGCCAGCAGCCCCTCGAATAGAGGTAGCACAGATACGCAGTATTTT
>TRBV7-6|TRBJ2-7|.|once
CASSLALSSKEDRTEQYF
TGTGCCAGCAGCTTAGCGTTAAGTTCAAAGGAGGACCGGACTGAGCAGTACTTC
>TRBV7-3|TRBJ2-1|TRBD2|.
CASSLNPAGEDNEQFF
TGTGCCAGCAGCTTAAATCCAGCGGGAGAAGACAATGAGCAGTTCTTC
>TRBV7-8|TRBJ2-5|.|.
CASSLAALGETQYF
TGTGCCAGCAGCTTAGCTGCCCTCGGGGAGACCCAGTACTTC
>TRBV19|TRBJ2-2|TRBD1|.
CASSLTGVGELFF
TGTGCCAGTAGTCTGACAGGGGTCGGGGAGCTGTTTTTT
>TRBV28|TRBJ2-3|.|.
CASSPPGRDTQYF
TGTGCCAGCAGTCCTCCGGGAAGAGATACGCAGTATTTT
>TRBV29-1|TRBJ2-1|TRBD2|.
CSVGLAKGNEQFF
TGCAGCGTTGGACTAGCTAAGGGCAATGAGCAGTTCTTC
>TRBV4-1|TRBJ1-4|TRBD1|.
CASSQEGGQGLSNEKLFF
TGCGCCAGCAGCCAAGAGGGGGGACAGGGTCTTAGTAATGAAAAACTGTTTTTT
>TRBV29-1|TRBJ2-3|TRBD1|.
CSVEGTGAALAYDTQYF
TGCAGCGTTGAGGGGACAGGGGCCGCGTTAGCTTATGATACGCAGTATTTT
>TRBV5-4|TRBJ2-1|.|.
CASSPNLGQYNEQFF
TGTGCCAGCAGCCCAAATTTGGGGCAGTACAATGAGCAGTTCTTC
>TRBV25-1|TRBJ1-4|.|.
CASSRPGTNEKLFF
TGTGCCAGCAGTCGCCCGGGGACTAATGAAAAACTGTTTTTT
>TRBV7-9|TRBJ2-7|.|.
CASSLDSASFYEQYF
TGTGCCAGCAGCTTAGATTCTGCGTCCTTCTACGAGCAGTACTTC
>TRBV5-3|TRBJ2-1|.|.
CARSPGPATEQFF
TGTGCCAGAAGCCCAGGTCCCGCCACTGAGCAGTTCTTC
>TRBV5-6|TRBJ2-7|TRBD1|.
CASSPRRTGTAYEQYF
TGTGCCAGCAGCCCCAGGCGGACAGGGACAGCCTACGAGCAGTACTTC